The 27 T cell receptor beta chains below were found in one sample sequenced in a study of vaccination effects on CD4 cells after COVID-19. Cultured cells yielded isolated CD4+ T cells after approximately nine days. No antigens are known for them. Profiled with immunoSEQ multiplex PCR; TCRdb holds only in-frame clones, not every one. The data contain 45,000 or so clones, approximately 81% of them singletons. This specimen was CD4+ T cells from PBMCs cultured without peptide, taken before COVID-19 vaccination. The source is a human donor who had a prior SARS-CoV-2 infection.

This clone has a handful of counts. The V gene is TRBV27, the J gene TRBJ2-7, with 8 positions matching TRBD2. Germline V gene lookup returns CDR1 MNHEY and CDR2 SMNVEV (reference sequence). This CDR3 has 15 amino acids. The junction had 8 bases not matched to a gene; V was cut back by 4 bases and J by 3 bases. The CDR3 protein is CASSYWGREGYEQYF. CDR3 nucleotides: TGTGCCAGCAGTTATTGGGGCCGGGAGGGCTACGAGCAGTACTTC.

V and J are TRBV2 and TRBJ1-2; 10 bases line up with TRBD1. Germline CDR1 and CDR2: SNHLY and FYNNEI. CDR3 length: 15 amino acids. The V and J ends lost 6 bases and 3 bases, in that order; junction bases with no gene match: 7. CDR3 amino acids: CASRPGTGEHYGYTF. Written as DNA, the CDR3 is TGTGCCAGCAGGCCCGGGACAGGGGAACACTATGGCTACACCTTC. The full variable domain, rest sourced from reference TRBV2 and TRBJ1-2, is EPEVTQTPSHQVTQMGQEVILRCVPISNHLYFYWYRQILGQKVEFLVSFYNNEISEKSEIFDDQFSVERPDGSNFTLKIRSTKLEDSAMYFCASRPGTGEHYGYTFGSGTRLTVV.

Worth noting for this clone: The conserved final phenylalanine or tryptophan is absent from the CDR3, which likely points to a read error. The limits of the CDR3 on the DNA are not certain, so only TCRdb's listed CDR3 is given. The chain has TRBV20-1 and TRBJ1-1; the table names TRBD1, a call not compared with the DNA. Termini included, the CDR3 measures 10 amino acids. Germline assignment: CDR1 DFQATT and CDR2 SNEGSKA (reference sequence). The CDR3 is CSAGTFVARL.

The V gene is TRBV7-6, the J gene TRBJ1-3; D is ambiguous. The V gene's germline CDR1 is SGHVS and CDR2 FNYEAQ. V gave up 1 base and J gave up 0 bases, with 10 bases separating them. This CDR3 contains 16 residues. Here the CDR3 DNA reads TGTGCCAGCAGCTTAGGGCCGAGTTACTCTGGAAACACCATATATTTT. This translates into CASSLGPSYSGNTIYF.

The chain has TRBV5-4 and TRBJ2-2; TRBD2 might be the D (6 bases). Germline V gene lookup returns CDR1 SGHNT and CDR2 YYREEE (reference sequence). The CDR3 sequence is 15 residues long. Between the trimmed V and J ends, which lost 4 bases and 0 bases, there was a span of 10 bases. The CDR3 coding sequence is TGTGCCAGCAGCCCAGCGGGCACGAACACCGGGGAGCTGTTTTTT. Its protein is CASSPAGTNTGELFF.

The J gene is TRBJ1-2, the V gene TRBV20-1; the D gene is possibly TRBD1 (5 bases). V was shortened by 3 bases and J by 0 bases, with 11 bases between the two germline ends. This CDR3 region has 14 residues. The germline gives CDR1 DFQATT, CDR2 SNEGSKA (reference sequence). Here the CDR3 DNA reads TGCAGTGCTAGTGACAGACGATCTAACTATGGCTACACCTTC. It specifies CSASDRRSNYGYTF.

The V gene is TRBV25-1, the J gene TRBJ1-2; no definite D call. The germline V gene encodes CDR1 MGHDK and CDR2 SYGVNS. CDR3 length: 14 amino acids. The V gene lost 4 bases and the J gene lost 2 bases, with 11 bases spanning the gap. The CDR3 protein is CASSGEPPNYGYTF. In nucleotides, the CDR3 is TGTGCCAGCAGTGGGGAACCCCCAAACTATGGCTACACCTTC.

The rearrangement joins TRBV9 to TRBJ2-3, with 11 positions matching TRBD1. Germline V CDR1 and CDR2: SGDLS, YYNGEE. CDR3 size: 16 residues. Germline trimming cut 0 bases from V and 6 bases from J; bases unmatched to any gene: 6. The CDR3, as DNA: TGTGCCAGCAGCGTAGTCGGACAGGGGGCTGGGGATACGCAGTATTTT. Translating gives CASSVVGQGAGDTQYF.

The chain is built from TRBV12-3 or TRBV12-4 and TRBJ2-1, with D possibly matching TRBD1 (5 bases). The length of the CDR3 is 13 residues. V was clipped by 5 bases and J by 3 bases, with 8 bases between them. The CDR3 nucleotides are TGTGCCAGCAGTCCGGACATCTACAATGAGCAGTTCTTC. This codes for CASSPDIYNEQFF.

The chain couples TRBV20-1 to TRBJ1-2; D is unresolved. Germline CDR1 is DFQATT and CDR2 is SNEGSKA (reference sequence). V gave up 3 bases and J gave up 7 bases, with 15 bases separating them. The CDR3 covers 13 residues. The CDR3 region is CSASLPGRGGYTF. CDR3 DNA sequence: TGCAGTGCTAGTCTCCCCGGCAGAGGTGGCTACACCTTC.

This rearrangement joins TRBV5-6 to TRBJ1-2; 7 bases align to TRBD1. Trimming at V came to 0 bases and at J to 1 base, leaving 15 bases not matched to a gene. CDR1 SGHDT and CDR2 YYEEEE come from the germline V gene. This CDR3 spans 19 amino acids. The CDR3 reads CASSLGFLTEGALNYGYTF. The DNA of the CDR3 is TGTGCCAGCAGCTTGGGGTTCTTGACGGAGGGGGCCCTTAACTATGGCTACACCTTC.

J is TRBJ2-2 and V is TRBV11-2, with D maybe TRBD2 (6 bases). This CDR3 region has 15 residues. Germline-derived CDR1 and CDR2 are SGHAT and FQNNGV. The V gene lost 5 bases and the J gene lost 5 bases, with 15 bases spanning the gap. The CDR3 spells CASSRFGRGTGELFF. CDR3 DNA: TGTGCCAGCAGCCGATTCGGGAGAGGGACCGGGGAGCTGTTTTTT. Supplemented by reference TRBV11-2 and TRBJ2-2, the full variable domain reads EAGVAQSPRYKIIEKRQSVAFWCNPISGHATLYWYQQILGQGPKLLIQFQNNGVVDDSQLPKDRFSAERLKGVDSTLKIQPAKLEDSAVYLCASSRFGRGTGELFFGEGSRLTVL.

The J gene is TRBJ2-5, the V gene TRBV5-1; D may be TRBD1 or TRBD2 (5 bases each). Trimming left V 1 base short and J 4 bases short, with 14 bases between. CDR3 length: 15 residues. Germline V lookup: CDR1 SGHRS, CDR2 YFSETQ. The CDR3 sequence: CASSLNGGVIETQYF. The CDR3 region has the DNA TGCGCCAGCAGCTTGAATGGGGGAGTGATAGAGACCCAGTACTTC. The whole variable domain, remainder taken from reference TRBV5-1 and TRBJ2-5, is KAGVTQTPRYLIKTRGQQVTLSCSPISGHRSVSWYQQTPGQGLQFLFEYFSETQRNKGNFPGRFSGRQFSNSRSEMNVSTLELGDSALYLCASSLNGGVIETQYFGPGTRLLVL.

The rearrangement uses TRBV5-1 and TRBJ1-5; no firm D call. V lost 0 bases and J lost 0, with 10 bases in between. The CDR3 runs to 16 residues. Germline V gives CDR1 SGHRS, CDR2 YFSETQ. CDR3 region: CASSLDPVASNQPQHF. CDR3 bases: TGCGCCAGCAGCTTGGACCCGGTTGCTAGCAATCAGCCCCAGCATTTT.

This clone was seen only a few times. The gene calls are TRBV4-3 and TRBJ2-7; TRBD1 is a possible D gene (5 bases). The ends were cut back, 0 bases at V and 4 bases at J, with 10 bases in the middle. This CDR3 has 14 amino acids. Germline V gene lookup returns CDR1 LGHNA and CDR2 YSLEER. CDR3 sequence (DNA): TGCGCCAGCAGCCAAGACAGGGTGAGTTACGAGCAGTACTTC. This translates into CASSQDRVSYEQYF.

The V and J genes are TRBV27 and TRBJ2-1; maybe TRBD2 (7 bases). V dropped 0 bases and J dropped 6 bases, with 12 bases sitting between them. The length of the CDR3 is 15 residues. CDR1 is MNHEY and CDR2 is SMNVEV in the germline V gene (reference sequence). In nucleotides, the CDR3 is TGTGCCAGCAGTTTATCGGGGGGGCGGAGCAATGAGCAGTTCTTC. This codes for CASSLSGGRSNEQFF.

This rearrangement joins TRBV5-5 to TRBJ2-7; the D call may be TRBD1 or TRBD2 (5 bases each). The V end lost 1 base, the J end lost 2 bases, and 13 bases lay between the germline ends. Germline V CDR1 and CDR2: SGHKS, YYEKEE (reference sequence). The CDR3 totals 15 residues. In nucleotides, the CDR3 is TGTGCCAGCAGCTTGTGGGCTGAGGGGCCCTACGAGCAGTACTTC. Translation gives CASSLWAEGPYEQYF.

The V gene is TRBV2, the J gene TRBJ2-7; 12 nucleotides match TRBD2. The CDR3 consists of 15 residues. Trimming at V came to 6 bases and at J to 5 bases, leaving 8 bases not matched to a gene. The V gene's germline CDR1 is SNHLY and CDR2 FYNNEI. For the CDR3, the DNA is TGTGCCAGCAGGCCCCTAGCGGGAGGGCCGAACGAGCAGTACTTC. This codes for CASRPLAGGPNEQYF.

This clone was observed a few times. The rearrangement joins TRBV11-2 to TRBJ2-7; the D is unclear. CDR3 length equals 13 residues. Per germline, CDR1 SGHAT and CDR2 FQNNGV. Trimming pared 6 bases from V and 1 base from J, leaving 10 bases between. The CDR3 sequence is CASRPTRSYEQYF. The CDR3 bases are TGTGCCAGCAGACCGACACGTTCCTACGAGCAGTACTTC.

The chain carries TRBV7-3 and TRBJ2-3, with a weak D call TRBD2 (6 bases). The V gene's germline CDR1 is SGHTA and CDR2 FQGTGA. Trimming left V 2 bases short and J 6 bases short, with 21 bases between. This CDR3 region has 17 residues. CDR3 amino acids: CASSLLPRAGLKDTQYF. The DNA for the CDR3 is TGTGCCAGCAGCTTACTACCCAGGGCGGGGTTAAAGGATACGCAGTATTTT.

This chain connects TRBV7-3 to TRBJ2-3, with unresolved D. The V end lost 4 bases, the J end lost 0 bases, and 5 bases lay between the germline ends. Germline values: CDR1 SGHTA, CDR2 FQGTGA. The CDR3 spans 13 residues. The chain's CDR3 is CASSSTSTDTQYF. CDR3 sequence (DNA): TGTGCCAGCAGCTCCACTAGCACAGATACGCAGTATTTT.

J is TRBJ1-1 and V is TRBV2; D gene unclear. The V gene lost 7 bases and the J gene lost 3 bases, with 15 bases spanning the gap. Germline V lookup: CDR1 SNHLY, CDR2 FYNNEI. The CDR3 sequence is 14 residues long. This CDR3 is CASIGSNRDTEAFF. In DNA form, the CDR3 reads TGTGCCAGCATCGGGAGTAACCGGGACACTGAAGCTTTCTTT.

Judged by abundance, this clone is medium-sized. The V call is TRBV7-8, the J call TRBJ1-3, with a possible D match to TRBD1 (6 bases). The CDR3 covers 18 residues. Germline V gene data show CDR1 as SGHVS and CDR2 as FQNEAQ. The V end lost 5 bases, the J end lost 4 bases, and 24 bases lay between the germline ends. For the CDR3, the DNA is TGTGCCAGCAGCAATAGACGGAAAAGGGGGGCGCGAGGAAACACCATATATTTT. Protein: CASSNRRKRGARGNTIYF.

The V and J genes are TRBV10-2 and TRBJ2-7, with TRBD1 as a possible D gene (6 bases). Trimming removed 2 bases from V and 3 bases from J, with 11 bases in between. This CDR3 spans 14 amino acids. Germline V gene sequence: CDR1 WSHSY, CDR2 SAAADI. CDR3 coding DNA: TGCGCCAGCAGTGAGATTGGGGGCCTCTACGAGCAGTACTTC. It yields the protein CASSEIGGLYEQYF.

The rearrangement joins TRBV3-1 (or the pseudogene TRBV3-2) to TRBJ2-7, with 9 nucleotides matching TRBD1. Germline assignment: CDR1 LGHDT and CDR2 YNNKEL (reference sequence). V was clipped by 4 bases and J by 0 bases; unmatched bases: 1. This CDR3 contains 14 residues. DNA of the CDR3: TGTGCCAGCAGCCCGACAGGGGGCTCCTACGAGCAGTACTTC. The encoded protein is CASSPTGGSYEQYF.

The chain couples TRBV10-3 to TRBJ2-1, with D possibly matching TRBD2 (5 bases). Germline loops: CDR1 ENHRY, CDR2 SYGVKD. CDR3 length equals 16 residues. The V end lost 0 bases, the J end lost 3 bases, and 12 bases lay between the germline ends. Written as DNA, the CDR3 is TGTGCCATCAGTGAGTCTCGCGGGCAGAACTACAATGAGCAGTTCTTC. This encodes CAISESRGQNYNEQFF.

The rearrangement uses TRBV2 and TRBJ1-2; TRBD1 agrees at 7 bases. This CDR3 contains 15 residues. Germline trimming cut 6 bases from V and 14 bases from J; bases unmatched to any gene: 21. Germline values: CDR1 SNHLY, CDR2 FYNNEI. CDR3 in amino acids: CASRTPGGRGALQTF. The CDR3 DNA sequence: TGTGCCAGCAGAACCCCCGGTGGCAGGGGGGCCCTCCAAACCTTC.